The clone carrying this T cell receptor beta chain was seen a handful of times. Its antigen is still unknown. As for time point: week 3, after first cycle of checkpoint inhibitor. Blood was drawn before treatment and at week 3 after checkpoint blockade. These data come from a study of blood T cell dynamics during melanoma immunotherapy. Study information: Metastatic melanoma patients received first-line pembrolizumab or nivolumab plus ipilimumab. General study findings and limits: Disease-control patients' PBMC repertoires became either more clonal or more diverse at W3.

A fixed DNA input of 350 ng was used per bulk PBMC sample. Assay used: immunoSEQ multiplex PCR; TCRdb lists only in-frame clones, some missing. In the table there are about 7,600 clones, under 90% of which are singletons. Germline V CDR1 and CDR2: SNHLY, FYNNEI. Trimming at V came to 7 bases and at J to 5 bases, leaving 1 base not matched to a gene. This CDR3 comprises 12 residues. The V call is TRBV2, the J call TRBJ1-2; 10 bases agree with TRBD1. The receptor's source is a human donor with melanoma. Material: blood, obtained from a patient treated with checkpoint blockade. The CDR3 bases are TGTGCCAGCAAGGACAGGGGGTATGGCTACACCTTC. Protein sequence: CASKDRGYGYTF.